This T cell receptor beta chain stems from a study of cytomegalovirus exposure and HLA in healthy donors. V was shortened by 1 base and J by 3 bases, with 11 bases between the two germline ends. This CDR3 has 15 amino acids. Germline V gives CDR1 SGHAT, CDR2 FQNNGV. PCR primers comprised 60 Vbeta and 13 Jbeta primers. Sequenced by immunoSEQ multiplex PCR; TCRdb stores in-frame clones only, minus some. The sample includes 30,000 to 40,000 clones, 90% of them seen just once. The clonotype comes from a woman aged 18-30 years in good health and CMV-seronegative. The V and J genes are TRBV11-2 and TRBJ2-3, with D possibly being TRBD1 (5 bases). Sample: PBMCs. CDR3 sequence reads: CASSLGQYTTDTQYF. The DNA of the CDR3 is TGTGCCAGCAGCTTAGGACAGTACACGACAGATACGCAGTATTTT. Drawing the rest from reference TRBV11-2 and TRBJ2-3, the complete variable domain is EAGVAQSPRYKIIEKRQSVAFWCNPISGHATLYWYQQILGQGPKLLIQFQNNGVVDDSQLPKDRFSAERLKGVDSTLKIQPAKLEDSAVYLCASSLGQYTTDTQYFGPGTRLTVL.